Shown below are 16 T cell receptor beta chains from a single sample sequenced in a study of shared clonotypes between healthy human individuals. Data came from immunoSEQ multiplex PCR; TCRdb stores just in-frame clones and leaves some out. This sample yields approximately 350,000 clones, of which 95% to 97% are seen a single time; more than 0.3% belongs to the top ten. Sequencing was carried out using memory CD8+ T cells sorted from blood. The subset here: CD45RO+ cells pooled with CCR7-negative TemRA cells. All receptors derive from a man younger than 45 in good health.

Details on this clone: An end of the junction does not agree with germline; a read error may underlie this. V is TRBV12-5 and J is TRBJ2-5, with D uncertain. This CDR3 contains 12 residues. The germline V gene has CDR1 LGHNT and CDR2 FRNRAP. CDR3: CASGLSPGPLDF. CDR3 nucleotides: TGTGCTAGTGGTTTGTCCCCAGGCCCCTTAGACTTC.

V and J are TRBV19 and TRBJ1-2; possible D gene TRBD1, 5 bases. The CDR3 spans 15 residues. Between the trimmed V and J ends, which lost 4 bases and 7 bases, there was a span of 19 bases. Germline V gene lookup returns CDR1 LNHDA and CDR2 SQIVND (reference sequence). The CDR3 nucleotides read TGTGCCAGTAGTAATATAACAGGATTAGTTGTTGGCTACACCTTC. As protein: CASSNITGLVVGYTF.

The CDR3 loop reads CASSEALGGVAYEQYF. CDR3 coding DNA: TGTGCCAGCAGTGAAGCGCTTGGGGGAGTAGCCTACGAGCAGTACTTC. The chain employs TRBV2 and TRBJ2-7, with D perhaps TRBD1 or TRBD2 (5 bases each). This CDR3 contains 16 residues. V lost 0 bases and J 2 bases, leaving 14 bases between the germline ends. The germline V gene encodes CDR1 SNHLY and CDR2 FYNNEI.

This rearrangement joins TRBV18 to TRBJ1-1, with D possibly TRBD1 on 6 matching bases. Trimming removed 3 bases at V and 7 bases at J, with 12 bases between. The V gene's germline CDR1 is KGHSH and CDR2 LQKENI. CDR3 length: 13 amino acids. The CDR3 loop reads CASSPIRGIEAFF. The CDR3 nucleotides are TGTGCCAGCTCACCTATTAGGGGGATTGAAGCTTTCTTT.

V is TRBV7-2 and J is TRBJ2-2; either TRBD1 or TRBD2 may fit D (5 bases each). Trimming pared 7 bases from V and 3 bases from J, leaving 15 bases between. This CDR3 has 15 amino acids. Per germline, CDR1 SGHTA and CDR2 FQGNSA. CDR3 sequence: CASTRGGADTGELFF. In DNA, the CDR3 is TGTGCCAGCACCCGGGGCGGAGCAGACACCGGGGAGCTGTTTTTT.

The J gene is TRBJ2-7, the V gene TRBV27; 8 positions match TRBD1. CDR3 size: 15 residues. Germline CDR1 MNHEY, CDR2 SMNVEV (reference sequence). J gave up 2 bases and V 6 bases, and 9 bases lay outside the gene matches. As DNA, the CDR3 is TGTGCCAGCAGACTACCGGGACAGGACCCCTACGAGCAGTACTTC. Protein product: CASRLPGQDPYEQYF.

The J gene is TRBJ2-7, the V gene TRBV7-2; 8 bases fit TRBD2. This CDR3 has 16 amino acids. V trimming: 4 bases; J trimming: 2 bases; junction bases outside the gene matches: 10. Germline CDR1 reads SGHTA; CDR2 reads FQGNSA. The CDR3 protein is CASSSVPGLGPYEQYF. The DNA of the CDR3 is TGTGCCAGCAGCTCAGTTCCGGGACTAGGCCCCTACGAGCAGTACTTC.

This chain uses TRBV28 with TRBJ2-7, with unresolved D. Germline values: CDR1 MDHEN, CDR2 SYDVKM. This CDR3 region has 13 residues. The germline V and J ends were trimmed by 3 bases and 0 bases, with 6 bases remaining between them. The CDR3 protein is CASSFLPSYEQYF. Written as DNA, the CDR3 is TGTGCCAGCAGTTTCCTTCCCTCCTACGAGCAGTACTTC.

CDR3: CASSLAEGAYGYTF. The CDR3 DNA follows: TGCGCCAGCAGCTTGGCCGAGGGGGCCTATGGCTACACCTTC. The rearrangement links TRBV5-1 to TRBJ1-2; 7 bases agree with TRBD1. The CDR3 consists of 14 residues. V shed 0 bases, J shed 4 bases, and the junction held 3 bases outside the gene matches. Germline V gene data show CDR1 as SGHRS and CDR2 as YFSETQ.

Details on this clone: At the DNA level, this CDR3 is encoded by other sequences in the same sample as well. The V and J genes are TRBV5-1 and TRBJ2-2, with 7 positions matching TRBD1. CDR1 is SGHRS and CDR2 is YFSETQ in the germline V gene. This CDR3 region has 15 residues. The junction had 2 bases not matched to a gene; V was cut back by 1 base and J by 2 bases. The CDR3 loop is CASSLRQGNTGELFF. CDR3 nucleotides: TGCGCCAGCAGCTTGCGACAGGGCAACACCGGGGAGCTGTTTTTT. The complete variable domain, with remaining parts taken from reference TRBV5-1 and TRBJ2-2, reads KAGVTQTPRYLIKTRGQQVTLSCSPISGHRSVSWYQQTPGQGLQFLFEYFSETQRNKGNFPGRFSGRQFSNSRSEMNVSTLELGDSALYLCASSLRQGNTGELFFGEGSRLTVL.

This chain connects TRBV28 to TRBJ2-3; D gene uncertain. CDR3 length equals 12 residues. The germline V gene encodes CDR1 MDHEN and CDR2 SYDVKM. V lost 4 bases and J lost 5, with 7 bases in between. The CDR3 loop is CASSSSGDTQYF. CDR3 DNA: TGTGCCAGCAGTTCATCTGGAGATACGCAGTATTTT.

The V gene is TRBV28, the J gene TRBJ1-1, with a weak D call TRBD1 (6 bases). V was cut by 6 bases and J by 4 bases, with 12 bases left in between. The CDR3 consists of 13 residues. Germline CDR1 and CDR2: MDHEN and SYDVKM. The CDR3 loop reads CASSSDRFTEAFF. For the CDR3, the DNA is TGTGCCAGCAGCTCAGACAGGTTCACTGAAGCTTTCTTT.

CDR3 region: CASTIFPGQGSASGNTIYF. CDR3 nucleotide sequence: TGTGCCAGTACCATTTTCCCGGGACAGGGGTCGGCCTCTGGAAACACCATATATTTT. The J gene is TRBJ1-3, the V gene TRBV19, with 10 bases fitting TRBD1. There are 19 residues in the CDR3. Trimming at V came to 7 bases and at J to 0 bases, leaving 15 bases not matched to a gene. From germline, CDR1 is LNHDA and CDR2 SQIVND (reference sequence). The entire variable domain, with the rest obtained from reference TRBV19 and TRBJ1-3, is as follows: DGGITQSPKYLFRKEGQNVTLSCEQNLNHDAMYWYRQDPGQGLRLIYYSQIVNDFQKGDIAEGYSVSREKKESFPLTVTSAQKNPTAFYLCASTIFPGQGSASGNTIYFGEGSWLTVV.

The rearrangement joins TRBV7-3 to TRBJ2-3, with a possible D match to TRBD2 (6 bases). Trimming cost V 5 bases and J 4 bases, with 25 bases left between them. The CDR3 has 18 residues. CDR1 SGHTA and CDR2 FQGTGA come from the germline V gene. The CDR3 reads CASSPKPRRAPNADTQYF. CDR3 nucleotides: TGTGCCAGCAGCCCCAAGCCACGGAGGGCCCCCAACGCAGATACGCAGTATTTT.

The chain combines TRBV4-1 with TRBJ1-3; D is unresolved. This CDR3 is built from 19 residues. Germline-derived CDR1 and CDR2 are MGHRA and YSYEKL. V shed 4 bases and J shed 2 bases, with 24 bases lying between them. The CDR3 DNA reads TGCGCCAGCAGCCCTCGGGTTCTTCAGAGTTGGGATACTGGAAACACCATATATTTT. The encoded protein is CASSPRVLQSWDTGNTIYF.

J is TRBJ2-3 and V is TRBV7-9; 8 bases match TRBD2. The J segment lost 2 bases and the V segment lost 8 bases, leaving 9 bases of the junction unmatched. Germline CDR1 is SEHNR and CDR2 is FQNEAQ (reference sequence). The CDR3 is made up of 15 amino acids. In nucleotides, the CDR3 is TGTGCCAGCTCCAGCGGGAGCGAAACCACAGATACGCAGTATTTT. The encoded protein is CASSSGSETTDTQYF.